The clone carrying this T cell receptor beta chain was seen at least ten times. A universal primer site arose from template switching, and cDNA bore unique molecular identifiers. A single record per CDR3 protein comes from TCRdb applying MiXCR to the 5' RACE reads. The data show hundreds of thousands of distinct CDR3 sequences, approximately 13% seen once. The data stem from a study of identical twins. The CDR3 spans 15 residues. In germline, CDR1 is SGHRS, CDR2 YFSETQ. Trimming left V 5 bases short and J 7 bases short, with 19 bases between. The sample was also linked to a second study, of yellow fever vaccine responses in identical twins. As reported in that work: Reportedly, twins' vaccine T cell responses looked partly convergent and partly personalized.

Material: PBMCs. This sequence originates from a woman between 18 and 29 years old in good health. The V and J genes are TRBV5-1 and TRBJ2-1; D gene ambiguous. The CDR3 loop is CASRPWDRVENEQFF. In DNA form, the CDR3 reads TGCGCCAGCAGACCCTGGGATCGAGTGGAGAATGAGCAGTTCTTC.